The rows below give T cell receptor beta chains drawn from one sample of a study of PD-1 blockade in classical Hodgkin lymphoma. The assay was immunoSEQ multiplex PCR, and TCRdb's table has in-frame clones only and misses some. The repertoire consists of about 100,000 clones, with 75% to 90% occurring once and the leading ten covering around 6.6%. The specimen comprised peripheral blood mononuclear cells (PBMCs), sampled before the second cycle of nivolumab. The receptors here all came from a human donor with classical Hodgkin lymphoma. Both conserved end residues are part of each CDR3. A D gene is named only where the DNA matches it firmly. Rows may omit the clone size; those that give it use once, few, many or a size class.

size: NA; J: TRBJ2-3; V: TRBV2; D: NA; DNA: TGTGCCAGCAGTGTCGGACAAGCTGGGGGAGATACGCAGTATTTT; CDR3: CASSVGQAGGDTQYF
size: NA; J: TRBJ1-4; V: TRBV5-6; D: TRBD1; DNA: TGTGCCAGCAGCTCCTGGACAGGGCAGATAGTTGAAAAACTGTTTTTT; CDR3: CASSSWTGQIVEKLFF
size: NA; J: TRBJ1-2; V: TRBV30; D: NA; DNA: TGTGCCTGGAGTGTAGGTGGGGACGGCTACACCTTC; CDR3: CAWSVGGDGYTF
size: NA; J: TRBJ2-4; V: TRBV19; D: NA; DNA: TGTGCCAGTAGCCACATAGGTACAGAGAGGCTGGACATTCAGTACTTC; CDR3: CASSHIGTERLDIQYF
size: few; J: TRBJ1-1; V: TRBV7-9; D: NA; DNA: TGTGCCAGCAGCTCCCCTACAGGGATGAACACTGAAGCTTTCTTT; CDR3: CASSSPTGMNTEAFF
size: NA; J: TRBJ2-1; V: TRBV4-1; D: NA; DNA: TGCGCCAGCAGCCAAGATGACGAGTATGAGCAGTTCTTC; CDR3: CASSQDDEYEQFF
size: NA; J: TRBJ1-4; V: TRBV28; D: NA; DNA: TGTGCCAGCAGTTTAAGCAGGACTAATGAAAAACTGTTTTTT; CDR3: CASSLSRTNEKLFF
size: once; J: TRBJ1-3; V: TRBV7-6; D: NA; DNA: TGTGCCAGCAGCCGATCACCGTCCATTAGCTCTGGAAACACCATATATTTT; CDR3: CASSRSPSISSGNTIYF
size: few; J: TRBJ1-5; V: TRBV19; D: NA; DNA: TGTGCCAGTAGTATAGGAACAGGGTATAGCAATCAGCCCCAGCATTTT; CDR3: CASSIGTGYSNQPQHF
size: NA; J: TRBJ2-1; V: TRBV7-9; D: NA; DNA: TGTGCCAGCAGCTTGGACAGCAGCAACAATGAGCAGTTCTTC; CDR3: CASSLDSSNNEQFF
size: NA; J: TRBJ2-2; V: TRBV4-2; D: TRBD2; DNA: TGTGCCAGCAGCCCATACCAGCGGGGGTACACCGGGGAGCTGTTTTTT; CDR3: CASSPYQRGYTGELFF
size: NA; J: TRBJ1-3; V: TRBV10-3; D: NA; DNA: TGTGCCATCAGTGCTGCAAACACCATATATTTT; CDR3: CAISAANTIYF
size: NA; J: TRBJ2-7; V: TRBV27; D: TRBD1; DNA: TGTGCCAGCAGCGCTGAGGGACAGGGGTTTACCTACGAGCAGTACTTC; CDR3: CASSAEGQGFTYEQYF
size: NA; J: TRBJ1-4; V: TRBV6-1; D: TRBD1; DNA: TGTGCCAGCAGTAAAGGGACAGGGGATTGGACTAATGAAAAACTGTTTTTT; CDR3: CASSKGTGDWTNEKLFF
size: NA; J: TRBJ2-1; V: TRBV19; D: NA; DNA: TGTGCCAGTAGTATCCCCGGTGACAATGAGCAGTTCTTC; CDR3: CASSIPGDNEQFF
size: NA; J: TRBJ2-1; V: TRBV13; D: TRBD1; DNA: TGTGCCAGCAGCTCCCGACAGGGGAGCTCCTACAATGAGCAGTTCTTC; CDR3: CASSSRQGSSYNEQFF
size: NA; J: TRBJ2-3; V: TRBV2; D: TRBD2; DNA: TGTGCCAGCCCTCTCTCGGAAGTAGCGGGGGGTACCACAGATACGCAGTATTTT; CDR3: CASPLSEVAGGTTDTQYF
size: NA; J: TRBJ1-6; V: TRBV18; D: TRBD1; DNA: TGTGCCAGCTCACCGACAGGGGCTAATTCACCCCTCCACTTT; CDR3: CASSPTGANSPLHF
size: NA; J: TRBJ2-3; V: TRBV5-6; D: TRBD2; DNA: TGTGCCAGCAGAATGATAGCGGGGGCCCAGTCCTACACAGATACGCAGTATTTT; CDR3: CASRMIAGAQSYTDTQYF
size: NA; J: TRBJ2-1; V: TRBV9; D: NA; DNA: TGTGCCAGCAGCGCCACCGGGCCCTACAATGAGCAGTTCTTC; CDR3: CASSATGPYNEQFF
size: once; J: TRBJ1-2; V: TRBV9; D: NA; DNA: TGTGCCAGCAGCACAAACACAGGAGTCTGGGGCTACACCTTC; CDR3: CASSTNTGVWGYTF
size: NA; J: TRBJ1-2; V: TRBV6-5; D: NA; DNA: TGTGCCAGCAGTTACTCGGGGAAGGGGGGAAACTATGGCTACACCTTC; CDR3: CASSYSGKGGNYGYTF
size: NA; J: TRBJ2-4; V: TRBV10-3; D: TRBD2; DNA: TGTGCCATCAGTGGAGGCGGGGGGCGAGCCAAAAACATTCAGTACTTC; CDR3: CAISGGGGRAKNIQYF
size: NA; J: TRBJ1-1; V: TRBV11-1; D: TRBD1; DNA: TGTGCCAGCAGCTTAGATTGGACAGGGCCATGGAACACTGAAGCTTTCTTT; CDR3: CASSLDWTGPWNTEAFF
size: NA; J: TRBJ1-3; V: TRBV7-7; D: TRBD1; DNA: TGTGCCAGCAGCGCCACAACAGGGGGTGGAAACACCATATATTTT; CDR3: CASSATTGGGNTIYF
size: NA; J: TRBJ2-7; V: TRBV28; D: NA; DNA: TGTGCCAGCAGGTCAATGGCCGGGGAGAGTGACGAGCAGTACTTC; CDR3: CASRSMAGESDEQYF
size: NA; J: TRBJ1-2; V: TRBV30; D: TRBD1; DNA: TGTGCCTGGGAACAGGGGAGCAGCTACACCTTC; CDR3: CAWEQGSSYTF
size: NA; J: TRBJ2-2; V: TRBV28; D: TRBD1; DNA: TGTGCCAGCAGTTTTAGGGGGCTTACCGGGGAGCTGTTTTTT; CDR3: CASSFRGLTGELFF
size: NA; J: TRBJ2-2; V: TRBV7-8; D: NA; DNA: TGTGCCAGTACTACCGGGACTCCAATCACGAACACCGGGGAGCTGTTTTTT; CDR3: CASTTGTPITNTGELFF
size: NA; J: TRBJ1-4; V: TRBV4-3; D: TRBD1; DNA: TGCGCCAGCAGCCCTTCATATCTCTGGGACAGGGCAGAAAAACTGTTTTTT; CDR3: CASSPSYLWDRAEKLFF
size: NA; J: TRBJ1-2; V: TRBV29-1; D: TRBD1; DNA: TGCAGCGTGGGACAGGGAGGCTATGGCTACACCTTC; CDR3: CSVGQGGYGYTF
size: NA; J: TRBJ2-3; V: TRBV5-1; D: NA; DNA: TGCGCCAGCAATCCACCGAGCACAGATACGCAGTATTTT; CDR3: CASNPPSTDTQYF
size: NA; J: TRBJ1-2; V: TRBV25-1; D: NA; DNA: TGTGCCAGCAGTGAATCCGACAGCCCTCTGGGTGGCTACACCTTC; CDR3: CASSESDSPLGGYTF
size: NA; J: TRBJ2-3; V: TRBV9; D: NA; DNA: TGTGCCAGCAGCGTAGGGGATACGCAGTATTTT; CDR3: CASSVGDTQYF